The following is a T cell receptor beta chain sequence with its context. Germline CDR1 reads MDHEN; CDR2 reads SYDVKM. V lost 3 bases and J lost 6, with 10 bases in between. This CDR3 has 13 amino acids. This sample was taken from a study of control samples from healthy donors and cancer patients. Only in-frame clones appear in the TCRdb table, and some are missing; sequencing was by immunoSEQ multiplex PCR. The table shows more than 100,000 clones, with more than 70% occurring only once. The chain couples TRBV28 to TRBJ2-3, with D perhaps assigned TRBD1 or TRBD2 (5 bases each). This clonotype originated in a middle-aged man in good health. The sample was blood. The CDR3 DNA is TGTGCCAGCAGTTTCCCCGGGGCCGATACGCAGTATTTT. It codes for CASSFPGADTQYF.